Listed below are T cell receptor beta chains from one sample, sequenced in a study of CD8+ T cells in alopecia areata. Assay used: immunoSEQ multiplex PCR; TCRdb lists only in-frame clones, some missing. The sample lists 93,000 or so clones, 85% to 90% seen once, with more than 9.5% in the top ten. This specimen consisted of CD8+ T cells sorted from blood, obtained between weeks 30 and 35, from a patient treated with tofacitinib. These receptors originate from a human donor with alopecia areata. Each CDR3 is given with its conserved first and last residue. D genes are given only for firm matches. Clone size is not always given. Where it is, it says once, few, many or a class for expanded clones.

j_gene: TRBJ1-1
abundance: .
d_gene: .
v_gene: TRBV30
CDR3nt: TGTGCCTGGAGTGTAGCAGAGAACACTGAAGCTTTCTTT
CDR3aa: CAWSVAENTEAFF

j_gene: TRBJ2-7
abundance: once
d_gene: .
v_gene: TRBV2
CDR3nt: TGTGCCAGCAGTGAATTGGGAACAGGGCCGTACGAGCAGTACTTC
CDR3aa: CASSELGTGPYEQYF

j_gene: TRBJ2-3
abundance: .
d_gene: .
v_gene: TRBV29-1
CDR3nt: TGCAGCGTTGAAGGAATGGTCCCAGGGCCAGATACGCAGTATTTT
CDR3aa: CSVEGMVPGPDTQYF

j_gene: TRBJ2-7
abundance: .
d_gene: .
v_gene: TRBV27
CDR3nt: TGTGCCAGCAGTTTAGAAGGGGATCTCTCCTACGAGCAGTACTTC
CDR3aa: CASSLEGDLSYEQYF

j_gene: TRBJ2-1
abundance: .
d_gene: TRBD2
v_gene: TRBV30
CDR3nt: TGTGCCTGGAGTCCTTCCCCCGGGACTAGCGGATACAATGAGCAGTTCTTC
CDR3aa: CAWSPSPGTSGYNEQFF

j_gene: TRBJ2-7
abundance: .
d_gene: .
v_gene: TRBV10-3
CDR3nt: TGTGCCATCAGTGAGTCTCCCTACGAGCAGTACTTC
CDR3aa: CAISESPYEQYF

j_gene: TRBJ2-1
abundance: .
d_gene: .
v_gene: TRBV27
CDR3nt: TGTGCCAGCAGTTTAACTGGTGAGCAGTTCTTC
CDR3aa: CASSLTGEQFF

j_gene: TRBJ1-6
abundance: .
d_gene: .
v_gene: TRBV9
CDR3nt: TGTGCCAGCAGCGCTCAATATTCACCCCTCCACTTT
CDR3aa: CASSAQYSPLHF

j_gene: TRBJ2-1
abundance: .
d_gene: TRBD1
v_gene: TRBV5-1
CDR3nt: TGCGCCAGCAGCATAGGACAGGGGAAGTTCTTC
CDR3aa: CASSIGQGKFF

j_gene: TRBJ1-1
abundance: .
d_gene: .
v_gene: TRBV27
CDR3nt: TGTGCCAGCAGTTCCGGGAACACTGAAGCTTTCTTT
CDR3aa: CASSSGNTEAFF

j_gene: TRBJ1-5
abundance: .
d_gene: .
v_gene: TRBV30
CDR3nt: TGTGCCTGGAGTGGGGGGGGAGGGATTCAGCCCCAGCATTTT
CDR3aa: CAWSGGGGIQPQHF

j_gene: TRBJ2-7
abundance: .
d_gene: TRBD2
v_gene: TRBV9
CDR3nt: TGTGCCAGCAGCCCCCCCAGCGGGAGGGTCGAGCAGTACTTC
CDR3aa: CASSPPSGRVEQYF

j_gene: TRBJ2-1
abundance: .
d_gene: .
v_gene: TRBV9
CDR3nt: TGTGCCAGCAGTACTAACAATGAGCAGTTCTTC
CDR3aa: CASSTNNEQFF

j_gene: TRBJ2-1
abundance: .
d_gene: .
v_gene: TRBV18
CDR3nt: TGTGCCAGCTCACCCTCCCCCACCGGGGCTAGCGACAATGAGCAGTTCTTC
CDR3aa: CASSPSPTGASDNEQFF

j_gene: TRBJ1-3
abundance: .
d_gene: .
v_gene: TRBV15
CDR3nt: TGTGCCACCAGCAGAGATGTCACCAGCTCTGGAAACACCATATATTTT
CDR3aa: CATSRDVTSSGNTIYF

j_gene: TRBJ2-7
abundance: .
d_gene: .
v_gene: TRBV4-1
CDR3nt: TGCGCCAGCAGTTCTCGGGGGCCGCTTTACGAGCAGTACTTC
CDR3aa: CASSSRGPLYEQYF

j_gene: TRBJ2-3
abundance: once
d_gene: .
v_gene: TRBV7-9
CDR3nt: TGTGCCAGCAGCTCGAGCGGGCTAGACGGCGGCACAGATACGCAGTATTTT
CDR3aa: CASSSSGLDGGTDTQYF

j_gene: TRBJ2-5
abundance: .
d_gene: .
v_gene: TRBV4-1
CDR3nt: TGCGCCAGCAGCCAAGGTCCCCAGATTGAGACCCAGTACTTC
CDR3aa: CASSQGPQIETQYF

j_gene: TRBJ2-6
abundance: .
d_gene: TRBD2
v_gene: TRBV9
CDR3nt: TGTGCCAGCAGCAATAGCGGGACCTCTGGGGCCAACGTCCTGACTTTC
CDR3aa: CASSNSGTSGANVLTF

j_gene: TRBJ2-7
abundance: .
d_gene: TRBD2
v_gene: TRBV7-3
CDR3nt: TGTGCCAGCAGGCCTTGTTACTTAGCACGGGAGGCAATCCTCTACGAGCAGTACTTC
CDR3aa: CASRPCYLAREAILYEQYF

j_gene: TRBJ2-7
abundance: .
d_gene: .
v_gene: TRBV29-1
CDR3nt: TGCAGCATGAAGACGGACTCCTACGAGCAGTACTTC
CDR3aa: CSMKTDSYEQYF

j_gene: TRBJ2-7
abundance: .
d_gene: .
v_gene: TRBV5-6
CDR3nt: TGTGCCAGCAGCCTAGGGCTCGAGCAGTACTTC
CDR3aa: CASSLGLEQYF

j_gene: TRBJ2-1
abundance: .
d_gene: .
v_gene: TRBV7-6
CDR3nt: TGTGCCAGCAGCCCCAATGATGAGCAGTTCTTC
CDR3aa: CASSPNDEQFF

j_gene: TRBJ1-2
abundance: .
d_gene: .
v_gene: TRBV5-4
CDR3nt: TGTGCCAGCAGCTTGGACACTTTCTATGGCTACACCTTC
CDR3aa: CASSLDTFYGYTF

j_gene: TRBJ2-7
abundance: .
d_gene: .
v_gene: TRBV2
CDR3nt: TGTGCCAGCAGCGCGGGACTCACCTACGAGCAGTACTTC
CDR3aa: CASSAGLTYEQYF

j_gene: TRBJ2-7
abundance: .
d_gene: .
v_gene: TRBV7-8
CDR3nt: TGTGCCAGCAGCTTAAACGGTCACGGTCCCGTTTACGAGCAGTACTTC
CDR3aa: CASSLNGHGPVYEQYF

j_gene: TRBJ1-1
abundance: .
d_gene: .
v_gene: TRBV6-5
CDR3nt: TGTGCCAGCAGTTGGGCAGAAACGAACACTGAAGCTTTCTTT
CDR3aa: CASSWAETNTEAFF

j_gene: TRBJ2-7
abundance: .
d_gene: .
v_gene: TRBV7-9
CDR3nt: TGTGCCAGCAGCCCCGCCCAGGGCGCGATGAACGAGCAGTACTTC
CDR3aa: CASSPAQGAMNEQYF

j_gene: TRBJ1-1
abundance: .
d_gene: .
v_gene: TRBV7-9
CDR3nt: TGTGCCAGCAGCTTAGTTTATGGAACGACTGAAGCTTTCTTT
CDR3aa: CASSLVYGTTEAFF

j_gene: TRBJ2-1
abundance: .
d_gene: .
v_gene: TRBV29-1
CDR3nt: TGCAGCGCCGGGGGCAATACCTACAATGAGCAGTTCTTC
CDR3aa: CSAGGNTYNEQFF

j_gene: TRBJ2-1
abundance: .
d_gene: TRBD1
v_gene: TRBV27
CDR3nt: TGTGCCAGCAAACAGGGGGCTGATGAGCAGTTCTTC
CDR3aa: CASKQGADEQFF

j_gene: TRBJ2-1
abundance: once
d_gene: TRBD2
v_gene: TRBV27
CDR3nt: TGTGCCAGCAGGGGGACTAGCGGGGGTCCCGAGCAGTTCTTC
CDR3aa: CASRGTSGGPEQFF

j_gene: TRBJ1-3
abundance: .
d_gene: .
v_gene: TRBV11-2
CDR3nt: TGTGCCAGCAGCTCTTACGGGGGACCTGCTTCTAACTCTGGAAACACCATATATTTT
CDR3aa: CASSSYGGPASNSGNTIYF

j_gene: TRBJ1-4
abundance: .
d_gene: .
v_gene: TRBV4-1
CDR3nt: TGCGCCAGCAGCCCTTTGAGGGCCCTCGTACCGAGCAGGCCAACTAATGAAAAACTGTTTTTT
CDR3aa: CASSPLRALVPSRPTNEKLFF

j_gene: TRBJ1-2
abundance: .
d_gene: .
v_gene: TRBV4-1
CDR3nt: TGCGCCAGCAGCCATTCTGGGACTGATGGCTACACCTTC
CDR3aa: CASSHSGTDGYTF

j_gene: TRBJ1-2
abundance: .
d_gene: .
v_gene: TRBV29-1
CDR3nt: TGCAGCGTTGAAGATTACAGGGCGGGAGGCTACACCTTC
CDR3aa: CSVEDYRAGGYTF

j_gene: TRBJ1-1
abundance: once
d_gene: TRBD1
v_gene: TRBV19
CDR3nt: TGTGCCAGTAGTATCGGCGGGGACAGTTACATGAACACTGAAGCTTTCTTT
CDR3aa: CASSIGGDSYMNTEAFF

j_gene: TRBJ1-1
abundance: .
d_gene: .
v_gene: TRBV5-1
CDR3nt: TGCGCCAGCAAGTGGAGGACAGACCAGAACACTGAAGCTTTCTTT
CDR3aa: CASKWRTDQNTEAFF

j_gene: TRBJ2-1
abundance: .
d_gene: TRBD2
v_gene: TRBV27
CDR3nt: TGTGCCAGCAGTTTAATGGCTAGCGGGGCCTTTTACAATGAGCAGTTCTTC
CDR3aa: CASSLMASGAFYNEQFF